This entry concerns a single T cell receptor (beta chain). No antigen is known for it. These data originate in a study of graft-versus-host responses after intestinal transplantation. This CDR3 is built from 15 residues. The germline V gene encodes CDR1 SGDLS and CDR2 YYNGEE. TCRdb keeps only in-frame clones here, not all; method: immunoSEQ multiplex PCR. Among roughly 100,000 clones, 90% to 95% were seen once, and the ten largest hold roughly 1%. Sample: unstimulated CD8+ T cells sorted from spleen or lymph node cells, taken before intestinal transplant. The rearrangement joins TRBV9 to TRBJ2-5, with a weak D call TRBD1 (7 bases). The end of the DNA aligns better with TRBJ2-7, so the J call may be wrong. This TCR came from a human donor who received an intestinal transplant. CDR3 in amino acids: CASSVRGGGLNEQYF. The CDR3 coding sequence is TGTGCCAGCAGCGTCCGAGGAGGGGGCCTGAACGAGCAGTACTTC.